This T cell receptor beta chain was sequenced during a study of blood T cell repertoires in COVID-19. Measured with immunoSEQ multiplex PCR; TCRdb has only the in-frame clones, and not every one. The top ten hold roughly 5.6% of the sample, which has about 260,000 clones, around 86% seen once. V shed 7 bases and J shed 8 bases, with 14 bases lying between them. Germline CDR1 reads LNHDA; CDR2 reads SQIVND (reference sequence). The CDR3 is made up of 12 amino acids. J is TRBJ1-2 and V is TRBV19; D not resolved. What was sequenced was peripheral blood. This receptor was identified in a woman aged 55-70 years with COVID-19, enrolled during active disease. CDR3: CASNSVGDGYTF. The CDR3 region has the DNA TGTGCCAGTAACTCGGTGGGCGACGGCTACACCTTC.